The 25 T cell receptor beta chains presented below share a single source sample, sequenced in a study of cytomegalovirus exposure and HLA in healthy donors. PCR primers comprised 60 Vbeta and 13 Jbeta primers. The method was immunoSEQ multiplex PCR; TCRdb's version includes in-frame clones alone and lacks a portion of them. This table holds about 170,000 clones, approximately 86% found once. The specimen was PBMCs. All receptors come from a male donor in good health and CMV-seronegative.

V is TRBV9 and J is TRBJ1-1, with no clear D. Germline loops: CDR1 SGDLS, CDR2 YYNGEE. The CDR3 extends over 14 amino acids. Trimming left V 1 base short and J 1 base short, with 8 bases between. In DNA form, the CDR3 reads TGTGCCAGCAGCGTAAACGGGGAGAACACTGAAGCTTTCTTT. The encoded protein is CASSVNGENTEAFF.

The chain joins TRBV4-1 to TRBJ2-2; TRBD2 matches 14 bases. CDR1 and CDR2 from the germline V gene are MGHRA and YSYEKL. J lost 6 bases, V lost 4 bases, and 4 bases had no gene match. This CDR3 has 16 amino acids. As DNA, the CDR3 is TGCGCCAGCAGCCCGGGGACTAGCGGGAGTGCCGGGGAGCTGTTTTTT. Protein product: CASSPGTSGSAGELFF.

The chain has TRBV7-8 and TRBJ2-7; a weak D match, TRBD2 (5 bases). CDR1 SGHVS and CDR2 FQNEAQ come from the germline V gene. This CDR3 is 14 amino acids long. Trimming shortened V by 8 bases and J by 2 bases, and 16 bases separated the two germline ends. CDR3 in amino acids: CASGAAGPAYEQYF. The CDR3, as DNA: TGTGCCAGCGGCGCGGCGGGCCCAGCCTACGAGCAGTACTTC.

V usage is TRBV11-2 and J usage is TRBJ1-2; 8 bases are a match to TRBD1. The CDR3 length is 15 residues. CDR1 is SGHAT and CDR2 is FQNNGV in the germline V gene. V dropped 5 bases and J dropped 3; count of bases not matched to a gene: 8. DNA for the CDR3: TGTGCCAGCAGCCCCCGCTCGGACAGGGACTATGGCTACACCTTC. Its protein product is CASSPRSDRDYGYTF.

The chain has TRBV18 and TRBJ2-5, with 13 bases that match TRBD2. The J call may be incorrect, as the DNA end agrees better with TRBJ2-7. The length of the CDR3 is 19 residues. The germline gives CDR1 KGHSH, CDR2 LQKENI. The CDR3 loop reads CASSQIILAGGQRYHEQYF. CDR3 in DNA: TGTGCCAGCTCACAGATAATACTAGCGGGGGGGCAGAGATACCACGAGCAGTACTTC.

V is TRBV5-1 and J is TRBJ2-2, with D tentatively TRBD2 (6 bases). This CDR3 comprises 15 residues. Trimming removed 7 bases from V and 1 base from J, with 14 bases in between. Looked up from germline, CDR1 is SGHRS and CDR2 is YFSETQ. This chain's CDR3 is CASGGYSGNTGELFF. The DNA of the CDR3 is TGCGCCAGCGGGGGGTACTCAGGGAACACCGGGGAGCTGTTTTTT.

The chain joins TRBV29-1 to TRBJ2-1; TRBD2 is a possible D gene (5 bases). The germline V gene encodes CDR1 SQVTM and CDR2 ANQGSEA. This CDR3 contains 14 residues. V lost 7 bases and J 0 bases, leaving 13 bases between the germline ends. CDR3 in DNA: TGCAGCGCTCGGACGGGGAGCTCCTACAATGAGCAGTTCTTC. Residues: CSARTGSSYNEQFF.

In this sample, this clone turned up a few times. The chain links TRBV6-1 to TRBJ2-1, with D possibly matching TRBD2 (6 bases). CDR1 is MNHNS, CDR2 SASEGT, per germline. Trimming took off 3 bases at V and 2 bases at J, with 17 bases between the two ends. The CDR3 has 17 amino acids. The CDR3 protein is CASSDHGTGDTYNEQFF. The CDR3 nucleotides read TGTGCCAGCAGTGACCATGGGACGGGAGACACCTACAATGAGCAGTTCTTC.

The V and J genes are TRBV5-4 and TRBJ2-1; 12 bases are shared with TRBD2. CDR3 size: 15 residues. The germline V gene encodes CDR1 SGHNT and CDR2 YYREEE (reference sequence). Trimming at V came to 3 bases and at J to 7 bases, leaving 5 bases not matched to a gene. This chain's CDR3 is CASSSLAGGPNEQFF. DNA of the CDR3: TGTGCCAGCAGCTCGCTAGCGGGAGGGCCTAATGAGCAGTTCTTC.

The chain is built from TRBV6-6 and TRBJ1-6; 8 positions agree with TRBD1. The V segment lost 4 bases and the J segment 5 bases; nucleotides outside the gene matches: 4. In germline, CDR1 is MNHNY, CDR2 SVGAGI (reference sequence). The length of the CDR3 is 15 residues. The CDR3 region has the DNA TGTGCCAGCAGTTTCGCGGACAGGGATAATTCACCCCTCCACTTT. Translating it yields CASSFADRDNSPLHF.

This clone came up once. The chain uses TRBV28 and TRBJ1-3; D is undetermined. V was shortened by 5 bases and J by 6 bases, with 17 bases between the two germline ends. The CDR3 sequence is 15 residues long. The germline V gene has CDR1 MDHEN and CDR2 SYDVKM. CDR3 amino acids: CASSPYSNLANTIYF. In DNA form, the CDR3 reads TGTGCCAGCAGTCCGTACAGTAACCTGGCAAACACCATATATTTT.

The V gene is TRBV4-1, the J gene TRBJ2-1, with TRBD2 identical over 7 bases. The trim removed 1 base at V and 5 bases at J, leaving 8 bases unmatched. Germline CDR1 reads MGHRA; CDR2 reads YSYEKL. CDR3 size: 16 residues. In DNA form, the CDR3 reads TGCGCCAGCAGCCAAGGCCTACTAGCGCAGAACAATGAGCAGTTCTTC. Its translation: CASSQGLLAQNNEQFF.

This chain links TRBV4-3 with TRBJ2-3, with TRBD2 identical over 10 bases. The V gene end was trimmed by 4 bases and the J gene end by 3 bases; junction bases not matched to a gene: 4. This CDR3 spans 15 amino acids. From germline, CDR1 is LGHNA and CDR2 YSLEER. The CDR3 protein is CASSRSSGRTDTQYF. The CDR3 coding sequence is TGCGCCAGCAGCCGCTCTAGCGGGAGAACAGATACGCAGTATTTT.

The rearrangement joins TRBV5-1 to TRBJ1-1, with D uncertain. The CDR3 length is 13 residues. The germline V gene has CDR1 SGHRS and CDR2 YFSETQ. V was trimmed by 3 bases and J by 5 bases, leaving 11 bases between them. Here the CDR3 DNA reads TGCGCCAGCAGCTCGCAGGAACGGACTGAAGCTTTCTTT. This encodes CASSSQERTEAFF.

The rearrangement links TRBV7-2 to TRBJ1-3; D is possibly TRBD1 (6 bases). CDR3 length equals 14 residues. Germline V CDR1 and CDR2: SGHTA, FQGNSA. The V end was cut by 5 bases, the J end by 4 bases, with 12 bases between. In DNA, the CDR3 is TGTGCCAGCAGCGGGGGGGGCGCGGGAAACACCATATATTTT. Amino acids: CASSGGGAGNTIYF.

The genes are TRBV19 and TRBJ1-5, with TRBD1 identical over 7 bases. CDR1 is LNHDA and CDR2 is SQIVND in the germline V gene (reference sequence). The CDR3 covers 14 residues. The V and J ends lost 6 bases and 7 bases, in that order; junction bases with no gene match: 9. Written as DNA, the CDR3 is TGTGCCAGTAGGAGCGACAGGGAAGGACAGCCCCAGCATTTT. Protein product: CASRSDREGQPQHF.

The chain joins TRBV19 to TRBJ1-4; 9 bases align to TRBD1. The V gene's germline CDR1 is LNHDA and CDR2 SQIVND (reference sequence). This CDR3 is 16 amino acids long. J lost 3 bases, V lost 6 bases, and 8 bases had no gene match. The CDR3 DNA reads TGTGCCAGTAGGGGACAGGGTGTTGCGTCTAATGAAAAACTGTTTTTT. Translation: CASRGQGVASNEKLFF. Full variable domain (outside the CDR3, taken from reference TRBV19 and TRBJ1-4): DGGITQSPKYLFRKEGQNVTLSCEQNLNHDAMYWYRQDPGQGLRLIYYSQIVNDFQKGDIAEGYSVSREKKESFPLTVTSAQKNPTAFYLCASRGQGVASNEKLFFGSGTQLSVL.

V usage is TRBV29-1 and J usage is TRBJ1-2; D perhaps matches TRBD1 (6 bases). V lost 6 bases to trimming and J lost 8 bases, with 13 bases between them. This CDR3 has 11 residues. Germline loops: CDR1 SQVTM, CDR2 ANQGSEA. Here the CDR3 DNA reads TGCAGCGTCCAAGGGGGAACCGGCTACACCTTC. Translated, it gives CSVQGGTGYTF.

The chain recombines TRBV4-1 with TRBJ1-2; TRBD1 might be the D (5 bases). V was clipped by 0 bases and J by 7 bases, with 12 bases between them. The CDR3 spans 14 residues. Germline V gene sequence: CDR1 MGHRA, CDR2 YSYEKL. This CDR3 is CASSQEHQGLGYTF. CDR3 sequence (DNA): TGCGCCAGCAGCCAAGAACACCAGGGACTTGGCTACACCTTC.

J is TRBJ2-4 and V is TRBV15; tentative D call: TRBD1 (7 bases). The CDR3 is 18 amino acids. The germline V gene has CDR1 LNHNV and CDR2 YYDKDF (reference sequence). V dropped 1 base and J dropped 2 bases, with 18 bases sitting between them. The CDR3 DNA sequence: TGTGCCACCAGCAGAGTCGCAGGGGGGAGATATCCCAAAAACATTCAGTACTTC. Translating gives CATSRVAGGRYPKNIQYF.

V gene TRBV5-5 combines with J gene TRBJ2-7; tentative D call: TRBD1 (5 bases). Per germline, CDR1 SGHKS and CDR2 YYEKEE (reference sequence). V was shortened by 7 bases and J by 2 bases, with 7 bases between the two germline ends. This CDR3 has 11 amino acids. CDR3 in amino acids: CASVQAYEQYF. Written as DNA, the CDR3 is TGTGCCAGCGTACAGGCCTACGAGCAGTACTTC.

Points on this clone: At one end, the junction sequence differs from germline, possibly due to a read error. CDR3 residues: CASSLALDYGHTF. The CDR3 DNA follows: TGTGCCAGCAGCTTGGCCCTCGACTATGGCCACACCTTC. V gene TRBV5-5 combines with J gene TRBJ1-2; D not resolved. This CDR3 contains 13 residues. CDR1 and CDR2 (germline): SGHKS, YYEKEE (reference sequence).

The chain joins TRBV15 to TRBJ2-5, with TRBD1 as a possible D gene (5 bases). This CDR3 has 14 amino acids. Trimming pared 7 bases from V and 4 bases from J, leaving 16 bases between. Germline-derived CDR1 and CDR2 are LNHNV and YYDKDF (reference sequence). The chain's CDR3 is CATTVDRIAETQYF. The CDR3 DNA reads TGTGCCACCACCGTCGACAGAATTGCAGAGACCCAGTACTTC.

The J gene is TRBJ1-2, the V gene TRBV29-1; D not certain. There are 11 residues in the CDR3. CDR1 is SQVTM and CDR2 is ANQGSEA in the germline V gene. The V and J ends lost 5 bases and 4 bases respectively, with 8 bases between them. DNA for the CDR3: TGCAGCGTTCTGGCAGGCTATGGCTACACCTTC. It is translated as CSVLAGYGYTF.

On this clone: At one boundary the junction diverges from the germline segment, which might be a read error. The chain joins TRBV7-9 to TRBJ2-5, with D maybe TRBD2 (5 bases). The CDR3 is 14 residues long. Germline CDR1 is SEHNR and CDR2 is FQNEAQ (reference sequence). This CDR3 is CSSSSGSSGETQYF. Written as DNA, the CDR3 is TGTTCCAGCAGCTCGGGATCCTCGGGAGAGACCCAGTACTTC.